These 5 T cell receptor beta chains came from one sample sequenced in a study of blood T cell repertoires in COVID-19. TCRdb's table, derived via immunoSEQ multiplex PCR, lists solely in-frame clones and lacks some. Of tens of thousands of clones detected, 70% to 90% appear once; the ten largest clones hold roughly a fifth. Sequencing was carried out using peripheral blood. Source of these receptors: a woman older than 75 with acute or convalescent COVID-19.

The chain joins TRBV5-4 to TRBJ2-2, with a weak D call TRBD1 (6 bases). This CDR3 has 18 residues. The V gene lost 2 bases and the J gene lost 1 base, with 18 bases spanning the gap. Germline assignment: CDR1 SGHNT and CDR2 YYREEE (reference sequence). This CDR3 reads CASSFGVSGTMNTGELFF. CDR3 coding DNA: TGTGCCAGCAGCTTTGGAGTTTCCGGGACAATGAACACCGGGGAGCTGTTTTTT.

The table lists this clone with a count of one. The chain couples TRBV19 to TRBJ1-2; a weak D match, TRBD1 (5 bases). CDR1 is LNHDA, CDR2 SQIVND, per germline (reference sequence). The CDR3 spans 16 residues. V lost 1 base and J lost 7, with 19 bases in between. This chain's CDR3 is CASSIGTGRPSGGYTF. The CDR3 nucleotides are TGTGCCAGTAGTATAGGAACAGGCAGACCATCGGGTGGCTACACCTTC.

This clone has only one observation. The chain uses TRBV6-5 and TRBJ2-3; no definite D call. Trimming stripped 5 bases from V and 2 bases from J, with 2 bases between. Germline CDR1 MNHEY, CDR2 SVGAGI. The CDR3 contains 11 residues. This CDR3 is CASSHTDTQYF. The CDR3 DNA reads as TGTGCCAGCAGTCACACAGATACGCAGTATTTT.

The chain couples TRBV6-2 or TRBV6-3 to TRBJ1-1, with TRBD1 identical over 8 bases. The CDR3 is 15 residues long. V lost 6 bases and J lost 4; bases outside the gene matches: 10. CDR1 and CDR2 from the germline V gene are MNHEY and SVGEGT. CDR3 amino acids: CASSRIQGVGTEAFF. Written as DNA, the CDR3 is TGTGCCAGCAGCAGAATACAGGGGGTAGGCACTGAAGCTTTCTTT.

This clone appeared a single time. This chain connects TRBV3-1 (or the pseudogene TRBV3-2) to TRBJ1-1; D remains unclear. The V and J ends lost 7 bases and 6 bases respectively, with 18 bases between them. This CDR3 has 14 residues. In germline, CDR1 is LGHDT, CDR2 YNNKEL (reference sequence). The DNA for the CDR3 is TGTGCCAGCACCGGAGAGACGCTTGGCGCTGAAGCTTTCTTT. Translating gives CASTGETLGAEAFF.